Shown below are 26 T cell receptor beta chains from a single sample sequenced in a study of Tregs in tolerant kidney transplant recipients. Method: immunoSEQ multiplex PCR; TCRdb's copy keeps in-frame clones and lacks some. The data contain about 94,000 clones, roughly 93% of them seen just once; the ten biggest clones take up 0.4% to 0.55%. The starting material was CD4+ T cells from blood, obtained before the transplant. The receptors were sampled from a human donor who received a combined kidney and bone marrow transplant.

This chain joins TRBV29-1 and TRBJ1-1; D call uncertain. Trimming removed 4 bases from V and 3 bases from J, with 12 bases in between. Germline lookup yields CDR1 SQVTM and CDR2 ANQGSEA. This CDR3 comprises 13 residues. The CDR3 spells CSVGVQKDTEAFF. The CDR3, as DNA: TGCAGCGTTGGAGTACAGAAGGACACTGAAGCTTTCTTT.

This chain links TRBV7-3 with TRBJ2-1; D might be TRBD2 (5 bases). This CDR3 is 14 amino acids long. CDR1 SGHTA and CDR2 FQGTGA come from the germline V gene. Trimming shortened V by 5 bases and J by 2 bases, and 10 bases separated the two germline ends. CDR3 protein: CASSPTGTYNEQFF. The CDR3 nucleotides are TGTGCCAGCAGCCCCACGGGGACCTACAATGAGCAGTTCTTC.

This clone was observed once. The genes are TRBV30 and TRBJ1-1, with 7 bases matching TRBD1. Germline V gene lookup returns CDR1 GTSNPN and CDR2 SVGIG (reference sequence). The CDR3 extends over 15 amino acids. J gave up 1 base and V 2 bases, and 7 bases lay outside the gene matches. The CDR3 DNA reads as TGTGCCTGGAGTCAAACTGGACAGGCGAACACTGAAGCTTTCTTT. It codes for CAWSQTGQANTEAFF.

This chain links TRBV10-3 with TRBJ2-3, with D unclear. V lost 0 bases and J lost 3, with 7 bases in between. Germline loops: CDR1 ENHRY, CDR2 SYGVKD. This CDR3 is 14 amino acids long. CDR3 nucleotide sequence: TGTGCCATCAGTGAGTCGTTTAGAACAGATACGCAGTATTTT. It yields the protein CAISESFRTDTQYF.

V and J are TRBV28 and TRBJ2-3, with 10 bases fitting TRBD2. The CDR3 runs 18 residues. Germline V gives CDR1 MDHEN, CDR2 SYDVKM. After removal of 4 bases from V and 1 base from J, the junction contained 11 bases not matched to a gene. The CDR3 DNA reads as TGTGCCAGCAGTTACCTAGCGGGGGCGCGGTGGGGCACAGATACGCAGTATTTT. Its protein product is CASSYLAGARWGTDTQYF. Full variable domain (rest looked up from reference TRBV28 and TRBJ2-3): DVKVTQSSRYLVKRTGEKVFLECVQDMDHENMFWYRQDPGLGLRLIYFSYDVKMKEKGDIPEGYSVSREKKERFSLILESASTNQTSMYLCASSYLAGARWGTDTQYFGPGTRLTVL.

V is TRBV5-1 and J is TRBJ2-3; the D gene is possibly TRBD1 (5 bases). Trimming removed 0 bases from V and 4 bases from J, with 9 bases in between. CDR1 and CDR2 from the germline V gene are SGHRS and YFSETQ. The CDR3 sequence is 14 residues long. The CDR3 reads CASSLGRGPDTQYF. CDR3 sequence (DNA): TGCGCCAGCAGCTTGGGAAGGGGCCCAGATACGCAGTATTTT.

DNA of the CDR3: TGTGCCAGCAGCTTAGCGGGGGCGGTTAGCTCCTACGAGCAGTACTTC. Its translation is CASSLAGAVSSYEQYF. V is TRBV7-2 and J is TRBJ2-7; D might be TRBD1 (6 bases). V shed 0 bases and J shed 0 bases, with 12 bases lying between them. In germline, CDR1 is SGHTA, CDR2 FQGNSA. The CDR3 length is 16 residues.

The chain couples TRBV7-9 to TRBJ2-2; a weak D match, TRBD1 (6 bases). With 9 bases removed from V and 3 bases from J, the gap between germline ends came to 14 bases. The CDR3 sequence is 14 residues long. Germline lookup yields CDR1 SEHNR and CDR2 FQNEAQ (reference sequence). The CDR3 sequence: CASETGSYTGELFF. Here the CDR3 DNA reads TGTGCCAGTGAAACAGGGTCTTACACCGGGGAGCTGTTTTTT.

This sequence joins TRBV5-1 and TRBJ2-5, with 7 positions matching TRBD2. The CDR3 consists of 14 residues. V was clipped by 4 bases and J by 0 bases; unmatched bases: 3. CDR1 and CDR2 from the germline V gene are SGHRS and YFSETQ. The CDR3 is CASSSGTNQETQYF. The CDR3 bases are TGCGCCAGCAGCAGCGGGACTAACCAAGAGACCCAGTACTTC.

The J gene is TRBJ2-7, the V gene TRBV5-1; no firm D call. V lost 4 bases, J lost 0 bases, and 11 bases lay in between. The V gene's germline CDR1 is SGHRS and CDR2 YFSETQ. The CDR3 consists of 14 residues. The CDR3: CASSLEPYSYEQYF. In DNA, the CDR3 is TGCGCCAGCAGCCTTGAACCCTACTCCTACGAGCAGTACTTC.

V gene TRBV9 combines with J gene TRBJ2-2; 9 bases match TRBD1. The ends lost 1 base at V and 5 bases at J; junction bases unmatched: 3. This CDR3 has 15 amino acids. Germline lookup yields CDR1 SGDLS and CDR2 YYNGEE. In nucleotides, the CDR3 is TGTGCCAGCAGCGTAATGACAGGGGGAACCGGGGAGCTGTTTTTT. Its translation: CASSVMTGGTGELFF.

V is TRBV28 and J is TRBJ2-4; 8 bases map to TRBD2. CDR3 size: 17 residues. V was clipped by 5 bases and J by 1 base; unmatched bases: 10. Germline V gene lookup returns CDR1 MDHEN and CDR2 SYDVKM. The CDR3 region has the DNA TGTGCCAGCAGTAGCGGGAGAGACACTCGCGCCAAAAACATTCAGTACTTC. Encoded protein: CASSSGRDTRAKNIQYF.

The chain has TRBV30 and TRBJ2-6, with D possibly matching TRBD1 (6 bases). The V gene lost 8 bases and the J gene lost 0 bases, with 11 bases spanning the gap. Germline CDR1 and CDR2: GTSNPN and SVGIG (reference sequence). CDR3 length: 14 amino acids. The CDR3: CAGLRGSGANVLTF. Here the CDR3 DNA reads TGTGCCGGCCTCAGGGGCTCTGGGGCCAACGTCCTGACTTTC.

The CDR3 nucleotides read TGTGCCAGCAGCTTAAGGACCCCCCCGGACAGGGGGCAAGAGACCCAGTACTTC. It is translated as CASSLRTPPDRGQETQYF. The chain recombines TRBV11-2 with TRBJ2-5; 10 bases are shared with TRBD1. The CDR3 is 18 residues long. J lost 2 bases, V lost 2 bases, and 11 bases had no gene match. Germline CDR1 reads SGHAT; CDR2 reads FQNNGV.

The chain couples TRBV11-2 to TRBJ2-5, with D unclear. The CDR3 consists of 11 residues. Germline CDR1 SGHAT, CDR2 FQNNGV. V shed 4 bases and J shed 5 bases, with 5 bases lying between them. The CDR3 is CASSSLETQYF. The DNA for the CDR3 is TGTGCCAGCAGCTCCCTGGAGACCCAGTACTTC.

The V gene is TRBV27, the J gene TRBJ1-1; TRBD1 matches 9 bases. Trimming took 6 bases from V and 3 from J; bases not matched to a gene: 11. The V gene's germline CDR1 is MNHEY and CDR2 SMNVEV (reference sequence). This CDR3 contains 16 residues. CDR3 sequence: CASRKTGGKWDTEAFF. The CDR3 DNA reads as TGTGCCAGCAGAAAAACAGGGGGCAAGTGGGACACTGAAGCTTTCTTT.

The chain links TRBV5-1 to TRBJ2-7, with 7 bases aligning to TRBD2. This CDR3 contains 14 residues. CDR1 and CDR2 from the germline V gene are SGHRS and YFSETQ. V lost 4 bases and J lost 6; bases outside the gene matches: 10. CDR3 residues: CASSPERGMGEQYF. As DNA, the CDR3 is TGCGCCAGCAGCCCGGAGCGGGGAATGGGCGAGCAGTACTTC.

J is TRBJ2-7 and V is TRBV19; D may be TRBD2 (6 bases). The CDR3 is 12 residues long. The germline V gene has CDR1 LNHDA and CDR2 SQIVND (reference sequence). V dropped 5 bases and J dropped 2 bases, with 7 bases sitting between them. The DNA for the CDR3 is TGTGCCAGTAGTTCGGGGGCCTACGAGCAGTACTTC. Amino acid sequence: CASSSGAYEQYF.

The chain couples TRBV4-3 to TRBJ1-3; 12 bases fit TRBD1. V dropped 3 bases and J dropped 3; count of bases not matched to a gene: 3. The CDR3 contains 16 residues. Germline lookup yields CDR1 LGHNA and CDR2 YSLEER. This chain's CDR3 is CASSHRDRGLGNTIYF. In DNA form, the CDR3 reads TGCGCCAGCAGCCACCGGGACAGGGGGCTTGGAAACACCATATATTTT.

The gene calls are TRBV5-1 and TRBJ2-7; 7 bases line up with TRBD2. CDR1 and CDR2 (germline): SGHRS, YFSETQ. V was pared by 0 bases and J by 2 bases, with 8 bases of the junction left unmatched. This CDR3 has 16 residues. CDR3 DNA sequence: TGCGCCAGCAGCTTGGACAGTGCGGGAGTCGCCTACGAGCAGTACTTC. This translates into CASSLDSAGVAYEQYF.

The chain combines TRBV5-4 with TRBJ1-2, with D tentatively TRBD1 (6 bases). The V end was cut by 2 bases, the J end by 6 bases, with 14 bases between. The CDR3 is made up of 14 amino acids. Per germline, CDR1 SGHNT and CDR2 YYREEE (reference sequence). The CDR3 nucleotides read TGTGCCAGCAGCTTTTTACAGGGAAGGGATGGCTACACCTTC. It encodes CASSFLQGRDGYTF.

This chain connects TRBV7-8 to TRBJ2-1; D not certain. The CDR3 is made up of 15 amino acids. The V end was cut by 5 bases, the J end by 1 base, with 12 bases between. The germline V gene has CDR1 SGHVS and CDR2 FQNEAQ. The CDR3 region is CASSPLRVSYNEQFF. In DNA, the CDR3 is TGTGCCAGCAGCCCCCTCCGTGTATCCTACAATGAGCAGTTCTTC.

The V call is TRBV15, the J call TRBJ2-3; TRBD1 might be the D (5 bases). The length of the CDR3 is 15 residues. Trimming stripped 1 base from V and 0 bases from J, with 8 bases between. The V gene's germline CDR1 is LNHNV and CDR2 YYDKDF (reference sequence). In DNA, the CDR3 is TGTGCCACCAGCAGAGTCAAGGGGAGCACAGATACGCAGTATTTT. It encodes CATSRVKGSTDTQYF.

The genes are TRBV4-3 and TRBJ2-7; 10 bases align to TRBD2. Unmatched junction bases numbered 13, after V lost 2 bases and J lost 0 bases. Germline lookup yields CDR1 LGHNA and CDR2 YSLEER. CDR3 length: 19 residues. The CDR3 sequence is CASSQRVAGGSASSYEQYF. CDR3 nucleotides: TGCGCCAGCAGCCAAAGGGTAGCGGGGGGATCAGCTAGCTCCTACGAGCAGTACTTC.

The genes are TRBV5-4 and TRBJ1-1; TRBD1 is a possible D gene (5 bases). CDR1 and CDR2 from the germline V gene are SGHNT and YYREEE (reference sequence). Trimming removed 2 bases from V and 3 bases from J, with 5 bases in between. This CDR3 region has 12 residues. The CDR3 region is CASSLGDTEAFF. In DNA, the CDR3 is TGTGCCAGCAGCTTAGGGGACACTGAAGCTTTCTTT.

This clone was seen just once. The CDR3 nucleotides read TGTGCCAGCAGCCCCGGGACAGGAGGTATGAACACTGAAGCTTTCTTT. It codes for CASSPGTGGMNTEAFF. This chain connects TRBV7-9 to TRBJ1-1; 8 positions match TRBD1. From germline, CDR1 is SEHNR and CDR2 FQNEAQ (reference sequence). Trimming removed 5 bases from V and 0 bases from J; junction bases left unmatched: 8. CDR3 length equals 16 residues.